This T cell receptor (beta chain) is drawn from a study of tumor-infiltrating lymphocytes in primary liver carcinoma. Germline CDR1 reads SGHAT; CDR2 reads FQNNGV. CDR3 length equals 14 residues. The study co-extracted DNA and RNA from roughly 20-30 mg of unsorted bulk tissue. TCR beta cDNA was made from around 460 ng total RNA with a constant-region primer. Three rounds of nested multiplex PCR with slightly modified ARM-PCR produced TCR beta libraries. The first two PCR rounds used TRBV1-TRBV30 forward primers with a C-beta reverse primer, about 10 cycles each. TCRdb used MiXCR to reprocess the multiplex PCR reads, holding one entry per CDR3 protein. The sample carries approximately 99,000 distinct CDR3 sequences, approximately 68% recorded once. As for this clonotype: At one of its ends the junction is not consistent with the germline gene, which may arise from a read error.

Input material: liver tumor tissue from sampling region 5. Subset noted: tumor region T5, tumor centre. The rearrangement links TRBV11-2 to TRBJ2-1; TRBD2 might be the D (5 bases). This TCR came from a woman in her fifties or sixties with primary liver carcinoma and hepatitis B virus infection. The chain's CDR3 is CASNRRNVRNGQFF. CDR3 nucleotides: TGTGCCAGCAACCGGAGGAACGTCCGCAATGGGCAGTTCTTC.